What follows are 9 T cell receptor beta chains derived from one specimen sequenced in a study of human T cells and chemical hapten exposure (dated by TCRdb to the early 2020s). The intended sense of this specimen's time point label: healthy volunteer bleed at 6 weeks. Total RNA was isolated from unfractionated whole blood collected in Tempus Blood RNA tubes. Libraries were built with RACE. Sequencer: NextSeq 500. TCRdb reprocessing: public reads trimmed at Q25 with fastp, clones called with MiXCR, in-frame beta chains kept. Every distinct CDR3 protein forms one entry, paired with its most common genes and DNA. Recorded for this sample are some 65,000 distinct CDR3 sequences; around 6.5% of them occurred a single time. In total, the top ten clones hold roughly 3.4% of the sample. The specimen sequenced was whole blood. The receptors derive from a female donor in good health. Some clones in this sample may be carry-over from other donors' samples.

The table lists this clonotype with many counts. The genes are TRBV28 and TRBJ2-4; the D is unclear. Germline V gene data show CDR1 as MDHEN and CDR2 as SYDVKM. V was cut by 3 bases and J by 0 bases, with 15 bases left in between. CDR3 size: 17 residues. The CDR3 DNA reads TGTGCCAGCAGTTTCTTTTTCCAGCACCTAGCCAAAAACATTCAGTACTTC. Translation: CASSFFFQHLAKNIQYF.

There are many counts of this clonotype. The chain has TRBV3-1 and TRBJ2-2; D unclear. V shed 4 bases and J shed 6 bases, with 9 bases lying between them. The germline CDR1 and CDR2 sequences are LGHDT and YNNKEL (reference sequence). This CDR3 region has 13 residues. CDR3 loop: CASSLQMAGELFF. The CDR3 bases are TGTGCCAGCAGCCTTCAAATGGCCGGGGAGCTGTTTTTT.

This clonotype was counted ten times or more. The DNA for the CDR3 is TGTGCCAGCCGACAGGGGAGCACAGATACGCAGTATTTT. Its translation is CASRQGSTDTQYF. The chain links TRBV2 to TRBJ2-3; 8 bases align to TRBD1. The CDR3 spans 13 residues. CDR1 is SNHLY, CDR2 FYNNEI, per germline. Trimming cost V 8 bases and J 0 bases; bases outside gene matches: 1.

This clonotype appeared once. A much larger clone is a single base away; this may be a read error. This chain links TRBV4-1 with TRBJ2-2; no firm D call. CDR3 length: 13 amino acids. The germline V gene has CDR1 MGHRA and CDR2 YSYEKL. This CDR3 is CARSQVSTGELFF. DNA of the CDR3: TGCGCCAGGAGCCAAGTCTCCACCGGGGAGCTGTTTTTT.

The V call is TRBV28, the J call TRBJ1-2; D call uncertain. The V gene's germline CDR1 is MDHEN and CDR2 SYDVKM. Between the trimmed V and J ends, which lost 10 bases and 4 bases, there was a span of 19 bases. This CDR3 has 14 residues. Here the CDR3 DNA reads TGTGCCACCAGGAGTACGAGAGCCTCCTATGGCTACACCTTC. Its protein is CATRSTRASYGYTF.

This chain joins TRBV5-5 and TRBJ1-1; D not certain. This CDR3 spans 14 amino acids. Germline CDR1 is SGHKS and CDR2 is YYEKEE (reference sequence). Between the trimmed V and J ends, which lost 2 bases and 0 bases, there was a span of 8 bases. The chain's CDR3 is CASSLILLNTEAFF. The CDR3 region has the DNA TGTGCCAGCAGCTTAATCCTGCTGAACACTGAAGCTTTCTTT.

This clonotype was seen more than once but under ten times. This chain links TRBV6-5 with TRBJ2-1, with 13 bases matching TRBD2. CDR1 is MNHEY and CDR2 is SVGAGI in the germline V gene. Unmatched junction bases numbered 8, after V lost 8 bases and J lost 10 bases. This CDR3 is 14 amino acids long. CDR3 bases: TGTGCCAGCGGGACTAGCGGGGCTAGGGGGGAGCAGTTCTTC. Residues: CASGTSGARGEQFF.

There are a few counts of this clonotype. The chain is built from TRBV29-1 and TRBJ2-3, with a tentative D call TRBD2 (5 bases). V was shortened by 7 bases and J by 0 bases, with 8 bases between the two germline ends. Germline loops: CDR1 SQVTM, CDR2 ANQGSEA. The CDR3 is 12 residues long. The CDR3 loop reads CSAEGSTDTQYF. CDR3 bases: TGCAGCGCCGAGGGTAGCACAGATACGCAGTATTTT.

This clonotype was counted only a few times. The CDR3 DNA follows: TGTGCCAGCAGTTTTACAGGGGTTAATTCACCCCTCCACTTT. Amino acids: CASSFTGVNSPLHF. J is TRBJ1-6 and V is TRBV27, with 7 bases lining up with TRBD1. The CDR3 spans 14 residues. The V gene end was trimmed by 3 bases and the J gene end by 6 bases; junction bases not matched to a gene: 2. Germline-derived CDR1 and CDR2 are MNHEY and SMNVEV (reference sequence).